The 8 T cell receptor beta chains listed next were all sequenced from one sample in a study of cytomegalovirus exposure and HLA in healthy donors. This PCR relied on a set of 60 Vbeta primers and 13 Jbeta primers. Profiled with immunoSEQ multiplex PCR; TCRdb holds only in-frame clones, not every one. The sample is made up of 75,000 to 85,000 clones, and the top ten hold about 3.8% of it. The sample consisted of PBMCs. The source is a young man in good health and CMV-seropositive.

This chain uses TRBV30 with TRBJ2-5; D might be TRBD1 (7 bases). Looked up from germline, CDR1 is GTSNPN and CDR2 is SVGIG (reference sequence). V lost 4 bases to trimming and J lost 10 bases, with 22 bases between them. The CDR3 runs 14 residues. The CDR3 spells CAWTPGGTPQGQYF. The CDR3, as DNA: TGTGCCTGGACCCCAGGGGGGACTCCCCAGGGCCAGTACTTC.

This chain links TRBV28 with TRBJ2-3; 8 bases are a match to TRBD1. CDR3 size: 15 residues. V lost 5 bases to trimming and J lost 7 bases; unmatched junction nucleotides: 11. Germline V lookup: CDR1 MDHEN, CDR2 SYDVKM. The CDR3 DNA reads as TGTGCCAGCAGTCTCCAGGGGGCCTCGCGACATACGCAGTATTTT. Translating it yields CASSLQGASRHTQYF.

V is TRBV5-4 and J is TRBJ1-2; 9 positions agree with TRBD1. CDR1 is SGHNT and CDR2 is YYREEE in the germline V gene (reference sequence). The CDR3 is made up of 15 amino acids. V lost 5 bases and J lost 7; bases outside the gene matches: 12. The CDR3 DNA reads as TGTGCCAGCAGTCCTCCGGGACAGGGCCGTGGTGGCTACACCTTC. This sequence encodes CASSPPGQGRGGYTF.

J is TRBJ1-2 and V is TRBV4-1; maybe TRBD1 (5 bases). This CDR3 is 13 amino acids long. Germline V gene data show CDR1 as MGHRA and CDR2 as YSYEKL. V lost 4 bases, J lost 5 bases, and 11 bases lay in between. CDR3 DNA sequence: TGCGCCAGCAGCCCTCCGGGGGGATATGGCTACACCTTC. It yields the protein CASSPPGGYGYTF.

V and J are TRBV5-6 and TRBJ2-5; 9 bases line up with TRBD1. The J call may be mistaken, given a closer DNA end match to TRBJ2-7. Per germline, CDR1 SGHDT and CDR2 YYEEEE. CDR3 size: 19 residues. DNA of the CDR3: TGTGCCAGCAGCTTGGAGTTATTGGGACAGGGCACCCCAACCTACGAGCAGTACTTC. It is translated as CASSLELLGQGTPTYEQYF.

For the CDR3, the DNA is TGCAGCGTTGGGAACAGGGGGAGAACCTATGGCTACACCTTC. Its protein product is CSVGNRGRTYGYTF. The chain has TRBV29-1 and TRBJ1-2, with 8 nucleotides matching TRBD1. Trimming cost V 4 bases and J 4 bases; bases outside gene matches: 8. The CDR3 contains 14 residues. Germline V gives CDR1 SQVTM, CDR2 ANQGSEA.

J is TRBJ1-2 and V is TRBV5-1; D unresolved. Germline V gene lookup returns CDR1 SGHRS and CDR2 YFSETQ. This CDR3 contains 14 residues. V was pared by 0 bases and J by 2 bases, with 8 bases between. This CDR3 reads CASSLDSANYGYTF. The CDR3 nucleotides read TGCGCCAGCAGCTTGGATAGTGCGAACTATGGCTACACCTTC.

The CDR3 DNA reads as TGTGCCAGCAGCGTAGTCTTCAACACTGAAGCTTTCTTT. Residues: CASSVVFNTEAFF. This sequence joins TRBV9 and TRBJ1-1; D unresolved. The V end was cut by 0 bases, the J end by 2 bases, with 5 bases between. The length of the CDR3 is 13 residues. Per the germline V gene, CDR1 is SGDLS and CDR2 is YYNGEE.